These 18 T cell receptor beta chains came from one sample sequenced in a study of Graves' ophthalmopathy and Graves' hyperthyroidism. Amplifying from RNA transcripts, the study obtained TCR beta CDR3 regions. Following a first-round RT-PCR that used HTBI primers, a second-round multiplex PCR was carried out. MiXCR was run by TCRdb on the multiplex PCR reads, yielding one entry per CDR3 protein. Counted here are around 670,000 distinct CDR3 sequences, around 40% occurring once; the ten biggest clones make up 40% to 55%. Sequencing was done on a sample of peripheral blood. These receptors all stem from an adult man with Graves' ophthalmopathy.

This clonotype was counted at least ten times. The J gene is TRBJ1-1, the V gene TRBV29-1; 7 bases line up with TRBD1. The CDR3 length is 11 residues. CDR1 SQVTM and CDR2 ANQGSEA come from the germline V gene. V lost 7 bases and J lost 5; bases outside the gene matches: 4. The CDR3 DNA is TGCAGCGGACAGGGTGGGACTGAAGCTTTCTTT. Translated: CSGQGGTEAFF. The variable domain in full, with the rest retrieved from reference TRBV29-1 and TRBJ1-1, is SAVISQKPSRDICQRGTSLTIQCQVDSQVTMMFWYRQQPGQSLTLIATANQGSEATYESGFVIDKFPISRPNLTFSTLTVSNMSPEDSSIYLCSGQGGTEAFFGQGTRLTVV.

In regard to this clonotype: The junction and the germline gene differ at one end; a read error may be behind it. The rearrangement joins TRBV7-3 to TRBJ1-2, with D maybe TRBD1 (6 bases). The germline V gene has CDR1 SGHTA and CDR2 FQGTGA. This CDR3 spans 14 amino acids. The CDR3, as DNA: TGCGCCAGCAGCCAAGAAGGGGGGCGCGGAGGCTACACCTTC. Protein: CASSQEGGRGGYTF.

CDR3 loop: CASSLVSGTGDQPQHF. The CDR3 DNA sequence: TGTGCCAGCAGCTTAGTCTCAGGGACAGGGGATCAGCCCCAGCATTTT. The chain employs TRBV11-2 and TRBJ1-5, with 10 bases identical to TRBD1. The CDR3 has 16 amino acids. Germline trimming cut 1 base from V and 5 bases from J; bases unmatched to any gene: 5. CDR1 SGHAT and CDR2 FQNNGV come from the germline V gene.

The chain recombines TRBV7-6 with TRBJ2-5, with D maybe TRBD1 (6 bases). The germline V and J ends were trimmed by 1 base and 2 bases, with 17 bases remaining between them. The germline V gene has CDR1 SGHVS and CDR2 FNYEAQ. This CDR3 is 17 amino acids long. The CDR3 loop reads CASSLGPPGAAQETQYF. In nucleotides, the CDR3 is TGTGCCAGCAGCTTAGGGCCTCCAGGGGCAGCACAAGAGACCCAGTACTTC.

CDR3 nucleotide sequence: TGTGCCAGCAGCCCGAACCGGGGGGCAAATAATTCACCCCTCCACTTT. It encodes CASSPNRGANNSPLHF. The chain uses TRBV9 and TRBJ1-6, with TRBD1 as a possible D gene (6 bases). Germline V gives CDR1 SGDLS, CDR2 YYNGEE. The V and J ends lost 4 bases and 5 bases respectively, with 16 bases between them. The length of the CDR3 is 16 residues.

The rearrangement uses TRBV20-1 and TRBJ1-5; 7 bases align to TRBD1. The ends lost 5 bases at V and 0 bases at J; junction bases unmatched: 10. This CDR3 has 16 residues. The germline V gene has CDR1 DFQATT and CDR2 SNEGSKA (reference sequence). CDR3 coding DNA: TGCAGTGCTGGCGACCGACAGGGTTATAGCAATCAGCCCCAGCATTTT. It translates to CSAGDRQGYSNQPQHF.

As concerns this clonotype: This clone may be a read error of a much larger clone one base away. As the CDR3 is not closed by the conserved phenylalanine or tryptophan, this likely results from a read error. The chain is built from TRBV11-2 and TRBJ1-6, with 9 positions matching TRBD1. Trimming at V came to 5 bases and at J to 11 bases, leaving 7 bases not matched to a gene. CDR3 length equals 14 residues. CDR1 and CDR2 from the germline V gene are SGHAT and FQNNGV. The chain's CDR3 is CASSRGQGNTPLHV. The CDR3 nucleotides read TGTGCCAGCAGCCGGGGACAGGGAAATACACCCCTCCACGTT.

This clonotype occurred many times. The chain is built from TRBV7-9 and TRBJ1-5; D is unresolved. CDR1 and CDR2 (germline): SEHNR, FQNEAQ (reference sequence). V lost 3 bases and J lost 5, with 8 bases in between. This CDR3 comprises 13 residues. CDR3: CASSFGPDQPQHF. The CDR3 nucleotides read TGTGCCAGCAGCTTCGGGCCGGATCAGCCCCAGCATTTT.

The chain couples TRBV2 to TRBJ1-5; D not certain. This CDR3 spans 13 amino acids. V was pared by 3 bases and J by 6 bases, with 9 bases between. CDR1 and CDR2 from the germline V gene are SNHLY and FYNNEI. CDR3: CASSEKLSQPQHF. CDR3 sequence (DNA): TGTGCCAGCAGTGAGAAGTTGAGTCAGCCCCAGCATTTT. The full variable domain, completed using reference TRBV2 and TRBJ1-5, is EPEVTQTPSHQVTQMGQEVILRCVPISNHLYFYWYRQILGQKVEFLVSFYNNEISEKSEIFDDQFSVERPDGSNFTLKIRSTKLEDSAMYFCASSEKLSQPQHFGDGTRLSIL.

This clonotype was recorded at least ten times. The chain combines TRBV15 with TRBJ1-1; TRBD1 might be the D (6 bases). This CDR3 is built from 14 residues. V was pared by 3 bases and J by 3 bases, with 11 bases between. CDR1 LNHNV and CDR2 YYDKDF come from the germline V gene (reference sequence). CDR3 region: CATSRVNRDTEAFF. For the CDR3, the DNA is TGTGCCACCAGCAGGGTTAACAGGGACACTGAAGCTTTCTTT.

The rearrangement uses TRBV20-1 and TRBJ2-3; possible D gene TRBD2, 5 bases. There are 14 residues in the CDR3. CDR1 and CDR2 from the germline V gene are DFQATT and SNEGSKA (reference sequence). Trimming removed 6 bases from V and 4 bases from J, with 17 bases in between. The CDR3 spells CSAERVGEADTQYF. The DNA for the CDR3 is TGCAGTGCCGAGAGGGTGGGAGAAGCAGATACGCAGTATTTT.

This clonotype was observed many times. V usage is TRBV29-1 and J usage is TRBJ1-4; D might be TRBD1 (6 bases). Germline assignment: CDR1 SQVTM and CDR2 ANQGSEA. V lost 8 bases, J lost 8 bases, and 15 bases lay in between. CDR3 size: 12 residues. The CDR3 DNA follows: TGCAGCACCAGGGAAGGGGGAGAAAAACTGTTTTTT. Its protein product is CSTREGGEKLFF.

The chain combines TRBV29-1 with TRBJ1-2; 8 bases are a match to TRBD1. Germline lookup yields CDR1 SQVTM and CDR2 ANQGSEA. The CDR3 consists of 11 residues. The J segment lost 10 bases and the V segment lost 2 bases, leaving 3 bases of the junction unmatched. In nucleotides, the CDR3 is TGCAGCGTTGAAACAGGGGGGGACTACACCTTC. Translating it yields CSVETGGDYTF.

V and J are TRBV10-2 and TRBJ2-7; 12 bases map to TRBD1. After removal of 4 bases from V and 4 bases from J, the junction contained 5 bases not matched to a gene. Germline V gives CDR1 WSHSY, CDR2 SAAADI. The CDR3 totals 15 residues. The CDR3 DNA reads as TGCGCCAGCAGTGTATGGGGACAGGGGGCATACGAGCAGTACTTC. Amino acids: CASSVWGQGAYEQYF.

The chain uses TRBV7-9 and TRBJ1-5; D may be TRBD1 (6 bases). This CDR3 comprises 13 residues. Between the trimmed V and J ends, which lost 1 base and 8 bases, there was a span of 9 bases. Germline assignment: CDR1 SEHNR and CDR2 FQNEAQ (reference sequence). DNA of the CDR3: TGTGCCAGCAGCTTAGAAGGGGGGAAGCCCCAGCATTTT. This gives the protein CASSLEGGKPQHF.

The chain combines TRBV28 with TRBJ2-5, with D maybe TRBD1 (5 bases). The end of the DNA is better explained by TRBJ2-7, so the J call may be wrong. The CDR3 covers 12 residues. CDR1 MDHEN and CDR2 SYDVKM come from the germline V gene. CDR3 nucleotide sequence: TGTGCCAGCACGGAAGGGGACTACGAGCAGTACTTC. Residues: CASTEGDYEQYF.

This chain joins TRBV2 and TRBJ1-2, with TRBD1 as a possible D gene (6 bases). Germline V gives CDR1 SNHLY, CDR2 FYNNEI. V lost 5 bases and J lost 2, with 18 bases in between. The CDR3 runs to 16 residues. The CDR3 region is CASSQYREMANYGYTF. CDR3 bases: TGTGCCAGCAGTCAATACAGGGAAATGGCAAACTATGGCTACACCTTC.

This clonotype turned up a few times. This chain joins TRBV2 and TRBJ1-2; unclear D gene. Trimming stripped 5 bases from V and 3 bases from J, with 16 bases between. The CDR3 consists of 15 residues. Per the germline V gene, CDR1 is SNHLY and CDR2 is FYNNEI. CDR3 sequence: CASSLSFPTDYGYTF. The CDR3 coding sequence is TGTGCCAGCAGTTTAAGTTTCCCGACCGACTATGGCTACACCTTC.